Each of the 28 T cell receptor beta chains below was sequenced from the same sample in a study of cytomegalovirus exposure and HLA in healthy donors. Amplification used 60 Vbeta primers and 13 Jbeta primers. Libraries were prepared by immunoSEQ multiplex PCR; TCRdb keeps only in-frame clonotypes and omits some of them. The sample records 70,000 to 100,000 clones, approximately 80% being singletons. Source material: PBMCs. These receptor sequences come from a woman in her fifties or sixties in good health and CMV-seropositive.

V is TRBV19 and J is TRBJ2-7, with TRBD2 matching over 8 bases. The CDR3 consists of 14 residues. Trimming removed 1 base from V and 2 bases from J; junction bases left unmatched: 1. The germline gives CDR1 LNHDA, CDR2 SQIVND (reference sequence). The CDR3 region has the DNA TGTGCCAGTAGTATAGGTAGCGGGGCCTACGAGCAGTACTTC. Its translation is CASSIGSGAYEQYF.

This clone was recorded a few times. This chain links TRBV15 with TRBJ1-2; TRBD1 agrees at 9 bases. The CDR3 extends over 16 amino acids. Per the germline V gene, CDR1 is LNHNV and CDR2 is YYDKDF (reference sequence). V gave up 0 bases and J gave up 6 bases; unmatched junction bases: 8. For the CDR3, the DNA is TGTGCCACCAGCAGAGACCGGCGGGGGACAGGGAATGGCTACACCTTC. Translation: CATSRDRRGTGNGYTF.

This clone was picked up a small number of times. The chain couples TRBV27 to TRBJ1-2; D not certain. The CDR3 consists of 13 residues. V gave up 4 bases and J gave up 7 bases, with 13 bases separating them. The germline V gene has CDR1 MNHEY and CDR2 SMNVEV (reference sequence). This CDR3 reads CASSSPGGLGYTF. The CDR3 nucleotides are TGTGCCAGCAGTTCCCCCGGCGGGCTTGGCTACACCTTC.

The chain joins TRBV2 to TRBJ1-5; no clear D. V was clipped by 3 bases and J by 7 bases, with 13 bases between them. The CDR3 is made up of 14 amino acids. Germline loops: CDR1 SNHLY, CDR2 FYNNEI. CDR3 nucleotides: TGTGCCAGCAGTGATAGTGGGCGAGGGCAGCCCCAGCATTTT. Translating gives CASSDSGRGQPQHF.

The chain uses TRBV7-6 and TRBJ1-2; TRBD1 agrees at 7 bases. The germline V gene encodes CDR1 SGHVS and CDR2 FNYEAQ. The CDR3 spans 17 residues. With 4 bases clipped from V and 0 bases from J, the junction kept 11 bases outside the gene matches. Written as DNA, the CDR3 is TGTGCCAGCAGCTCCAGGGGGGTCCGGAGAGCTAACTATGGCTACACCTTC. Translated: CASSSRGVRRANYGYTF.

The rearrangement links TRBV6-6 to TRBJ2-7; D unresolved. There are 12 residues in the CDR3. Per germline, CDR1 MNHNY and CDR2 SVGAGI (reference sequence). V lost 8 bases and J lost 2, with 10 bases in between. Written as DNA, the CDR3 is TGTGCCAGCGGGTGGGCTACCTACGAGCAGTACTTC. Encoded protein: CASGWATYEQYF.

This clone was detected only a few times. The chain has TRBV29-1 and TRBJ2-2; 10 positions match TRBD2. The germline V gene encodes CDR1 SQVTM and CDR2 ANQGSEA. The CDR3 covers 14 residues. Trimming took 4 bases from V and 6 from J; bases not matched to a gene: 5. CDR3 loop: CSVGPAGGPGELFF. For the CDR3, the DNA is TGCAGCGTTGGTCCAGCGGGAGGGCCCGGGGAGCTGTTTTTT.

This clone was detected only once. This chain links TRBV7-2 with TRBJ2-4, with TRBD1 identical over 11 bases. V lost 8 bases to trimming and J lost 15 bases; unmatched junction nucleotides: 12. Germline CDR1 reads SGHTA; CDR2 reads FQGNSA. The CDR3 extends over 13 amino acids. The CDR3 region is CASGRDRGERSYF. DNA for the CDR3: TGTGCCAGCGGAAGGGACAGGGGGGAAAGGTCGTACTTC.

The chain joins TRBV11-2 to TRBJ2-7; D perhaps matches TRBD2 (6 bases). The CDR3 spans 13 residues. V was clipped by 5 bases and J by 6 bases, with 14 bases between them. Germline values: CDR1 SGHAT, CDR2 FQNNGV. The CDR3 region has the DNA TGTGCCAGCAGCCCGGGGACTTTCCGCGAGCAGTACGTC. Translation: CASSPGTFREQYV.

The chain recombines TRBV9 with TRBJ2-1; 7 bases map to TRBD2. CDR3 length: 15 residues. V was clipped by 0 bases and J by 5 bases; unmatched bases: 5. Germline V gives CDR1 SGDLS, CDR2 YYNGEE. CDR3 nucleotide sequence: TGTGCCAGCAGCGTAGTTGCGGGGGAACACAATGAGCAGTTCTTC. Its protein is CASSVVAGEHNEQFF.

A single count supports this clone. V usage is TRBV9 and J usage is TRBJ2-5; 14 bases fit TRBD2. This CDR3 contains 16 residues. The J segment lost 5 bases and the V segment lost 3 bases, leaving 6 bases of the junction unmatched. Looked up from germline, CDR1 is SGDLS and CDR2 is YYNGEE. CDR3 loop: CASSAGTSGSLETQYF. The CDR3 region has the DNA TGTGCCAGCAGCGCGGGGACTAGCGGGAGTTTGGAGACCCAGTACTTC.

The genes are TRBV6-1 and TRBJ2-1; no firm D call. Germline CDR1 and CDR2: MNHNS and SASEGT. CDR3 length: 15 amino acids. Trimming pared 4 bases from V and 0 bases from J, leaving 10 bases between. CDR3 loop: CASSGNPSSYNEQFF. CDR3 nucleotide sequence: TGTGCCAGCAGTGGAAATCCGAGCTCCTACAATGAGCAGTTCTTC.

The CDR3 nucleotides are TGTGCCAGCAGCTTACCCGGGAGCGTGGATACGCAGTATTTT. It translates to CASSLPGSVDTQYF. The J gene is TRBJ2-3, the V gene TRBV5-4, with a tentative D call TRBD2 (6 bases). Germline loops: CDR1 SGHNT, CDR2 YYREEE (reference sequence). V lost 2 bases, J lost 6 bases, and 13 bases lay in between. The CDR3 contains 14 residues.

In DNA, the CDR3 is TGCGCCAGCAGCTTGCCTAGCTGGAGTTTAGAGACCCAGTACTTC. Translation: CASSLPSWSLETQYF. The rearrangement links TRBV5-1 to TRBJ2-5; possibly TRBD2 for D (5 bases). V was trimmed by 1 base and J by 4 bases, leaving 14 bases between them. CDR1 and CDR2 (germline): SGHRS, YFSETQ. This CDR3 has 15 residues.

The V and J genes are TRBV18 and TRBJ2-2; possibly TRBD1 for D (5 bases). Between the trimmed V and J ends, which lost 3 bases and 5 bases, there was a span of 13 bases. CDR1 KGHSH and CDR2 LQKENI come from the germline V gene. The CDR3 has 15 residues. CDR3 DNA: TGTGCCAGCTCACCCCAGGGCGTCTCGACCGGGGAGCTGTTTTTT. Encoded protein: CASSPQGVSTGELFF.

The V and J genes are TRBV2 and TRBJ1-2; the match to TRBD1 covers 10 bases. This CDR3 is built from 13 residues. The V gene's germline CDR1 is SNHLY and CDR2 FYNNEI. V lost 6 bases and J lost 4; bases outside the gene matches: 2. The CDR3 loop is CASRDRGFYGYTF. The CDR3 bases are TGTGCCAGCAGGGACAGGGGGTTCTATGGCTACACCTTC.

V gene TRBV5-4 combines with J gene TRBJ2-5; TRBD1 agrees at 8 bases. From germline, CDR1 is SGHNT and CDR2 YYREEE (reference sequence). With V trimmed by 3 bases and J by 5 bases, 9 bases remained unmatched. The CDR3 covers 15 residues. This chain's CDR3 is CASSYGQGGWETQYF. CDR3 DNA sequence: TGTGCCAGCAGCTATGGACAGGGTGGATGGGAGACCCAGTACTTC. Full variable domain (rest looked up from reference TRBV5-4 and TRBJ2-5): ETGVTQSPTHLIKTRGQQVTLRCSSQSGHNTVSWYQQALGQGPQFIFQYYREEENGRGNFPPRFSGLQFPNYSSELNVNALELDDSALYLCASSYGQGGWETQYFGPGTRLLVL.

The table lists this clone with a few counts. The chain links TRBV11-3 to TRBJ2-1; the match to TRBD2 covers 8 bases. J lost 6 bases, V lost 4 bases, and 8 bases had no gene match. The V gene's germline CDR1 is SGHNT and CDR2 YENEEA. The CDR3 is 15 amino acids. CDR3 in DNA: TGTGCCAGCAGCTCTCGAGGGACTAGTCTCAATGAGCAGTTCTTC. Protein: CASSSRGTSLNEQFF.

The V and J genes are TRBV11-2 and TRBJ2-7, with 7 bases identical to TRBD1. The V gene end was trimmed by 3 bases and the J gene end by 4 bases; junction bases not matched to a gene: 3. Germline V gene lookup returns CDR1 SGHAT and CDR2 FQNNGV. The CDR3 runs to 13 residues. The CDR3 spells CASSFGTVYEQYF. The CDR3 DNA follows: TGTGCCAGCAGCTTCGGGACAGTATACGAGCAGTACTTC.

V is TRBV6-1 and J is TRBJ1-2; a weak D match, TRBD1 (6 bases). From germline, CDR1 is MNHNS and CDR2 SASEGT. V dropped 4 bases and J dropped 3 bases, with 9 bases sitting between them. The CDR3 totals 13 residues. CDR3 sequence: CASSVGGDYGYTF. The CDR3 DNA is TGTGCCAGCAGTGTAGGGGGTGACTATGGCTACACCTTC.

The rearrangement joins TRBV5-4 to TRBJ1-2; 7 bases line up with TRBD1. This CDR3 has 12 amino acids. Germline-derived CDR1 and CDR2 are SGHNT and YYREEE (reference sequence). J gave up 8 bases and V 5 bases, and 6 bases lay outside the gene matches. The CDR3 DNA is TGTGCCAGCAGTTCTACAGGGGAGGGCTACACCTTC. Amino acids: CASSSTGEGYTF.

This rearrangement joins TRBV18 to TRBJ2-7, with D tentatively TRBD2 (7 bases). CDR3 length: 15 amino acids. Looked up from germline, CDR1 is KGHSH and CDR2 is LQKENI. With 4 bases removed from V and 5 bases from J, the gap between germline ends came to 18 bases. The chain's CDR3 is CASSRGAGEGHEQYF. CDR3 in DNA: TGTGCCAGCTCACGGGGGGCAGGGGAGGGCCACGAGCAGTACTTC.

CDR3 DNA: TGTGCCAGCAGCACTTCCTACGAGCAGTACTTC. Protein sequence: CASSTSYEQYF. The rearrangement uses TRBV11-1 and TRBJ2-7; no clear D gene. The CDR3 sequence is 11 residues long. Deletions cut 5 bases from V and 1 base from J, with 3 bases between. Per the germline V gene, CDR1 is SGHAT and CDR2 is FQDESV (reference sequence).

The chain carries TRBV7-3 and TRBJ2-2; D ambiguous. The CDR3 totals 13 residues. The germline V gene encodes CDR1 SGHTA and CDR2 FQGTGA. V dropped 5 bases and J dropped 1 base, with 5 bases sitting between them. CDR3 sequence reads: CASSPRNTGELFF. The CDR3 bases are TGTGCCAGCAGCCCTAGGAACACCGGGGAGCTGTTTTTT.

The chain uses TRBV7-3 and TRBJ1-1; 10 bases fit TRBD1. Germline-derived CDR1 and CDR2 are SGHTA and FQGTGA. Unmatched junction bases numbered 11, after V lost 2 bases and J lost 5 bases. The CDR3 totals 17 residues. For the CDR3, the DNA is TGTGCCAGCAGCTTATATGTTGGTGAGGGACAGGGGACTGAAGCTTTCTTT. Protein: CASSLYVGEGQGTEAFF.

The chain couples TRBV19 to TRBJ1-4; D uncertain. CDR3 length: 14 residues. V was shortened by 1 base and J by 8 bases, with 11 bases between the two germline ends. The germline V gene has CDR1 LNHDA and CDR2 SQIVND (reference sequence). The CDR3 DNA reads TGTGCCAGTAGTATAGGCACCCCGAGGGAAAAACTGTTTTTT. As protein: CASSIGTPREKLFF. The full variable domain, its missing parts supplied by reference TRBV19 and TRBJ1-4, is DGGITQSPKYLFRKEGQNVTLSCEQNLNHDAMYWYRQDPGQGLRLIYYSQIVNDFQKGDIAEGYSVSREKKESFPLTVTSAQKNPTAFYLCASSIGTPREKLFFGSGTQLSVL.

There are a few counts of this clone. V usage is TRBV6-6 and J usage is TRBJ2-7; 10 positions match TRBD2. Germline V gene data show CDR1 as MNHNY and CDR2 as SVGAGI (reference sequence). The CDR3 covers 15 residues. The trim removed 5 bases at V and 2 bases at J, leaving 6 bases unmatched. CDR3 DNA sequence: TGTGCCAGCAGTGCCCTCAGCGGGAGGGCCTACGAGCAGTACGTC. Translating gives CASSALSGRAYEQYV.

The chain joins TRBV14 to TRBJ1-2; D may be TRBD1 (6 bases). V was shortened by 2 bases and J by 8 bases, with 15 bases between the two germline ends. The CDR3 sequence is 14 residues long. The V gene's germline CDR1 is SGHDN and CDR2 FVKESK. In DNA form, the CDR3 reads TGTGCCAGCAGCCAATTGGGACCGACAGGCGGCTACACCTTC. Amino acids: CASSQLGPTGGYTF.